This TCR beta chain came from a study of ipilimumab plus nivolumab after autologous stem cell transplantation. For the study at large: Typical patient got roughly 5 ipilimumab doses and about eight nivolumab doses (median).

Sequencing was performed with immunoSEQ multiplex PCR; in TCRdb, only in-frame clones are kept and a portion is missing. The sample consists of 750 to 1,000 clones, 65% to 80% of them appearing once. Checkpoint therapy with ipilimumab 1 mg/kg began 14 to 28 days after transplant. Germline V gene data show CDR1 as LGHNT and CDR2 as FRNRAP. The CDR3 totals 15 residues. V dropped 7 bases and J dropped 3; count of bases not matched to a gene: 9. J is TRBJ2-1 and V is TRBV12-5, with 7 nucleotides matching TRBD1. The specimen comprised PBMCs, sampled in a trial of ipilimumab plus nivolumab as post-transplant consolidation. The clonotype originates from a male donor with primary mediastinal lymphoma. CDR3 in DNA: TGTGCTAGTGCTCAGGGGACAGACGGCTACAATGAGCAGTTCTTC. As protein: CASAQGTDGYNEQFF.